This paragraph reports one T cell receptor (beta chain). The antigen is unknown. CDR3 length: 15 residues. Germline V gene data show CDR1 as MNHNY and CDR2 as SVGAGI (reference sequence). J was trimmed by 0 bases and V by 4 bases; bases with no gene match: 3. The source of the sample is a study of OX40 agonist ivuxolimab in advanced cancers. Study-level information: Patients received ivuxolimab, an agonistic anti-OX40 (CD134) antibody.

Only in-frame clones appear in the TCRdb table, and some are missing; sequencing was by immunoSEQ multiplex PCR. The data show tens of thousands of clones, around 87% seen once. General study findings and limits: The study observed clonal expansion of CD4+ and CD8+ blood T cells by week 6 at 0.1 to 3.0 mg/kg. There were, on average, more expanded clones in CD8+ T cells than in CD4+.

This rearrangement joins TRBV6-6 to TRBJ1-2; TRBD1 matches at 9 bases. This receptor was identified in an adult with an advanced solid tumor such as melanoma, head and neck, liver or kidney cancer. Source: CD4+ or CD8+ T cells sorted from blood, taken in a trial of the OX40 agonist ivuxolimab. The CDR3 loop is CASSWGTGSNYGYTF. CDR3 DNA sequence: TGTGCCAGCAGTTGGGGGACAGGGTCTAACTATGGCTACACCTTC.